The clone carrying this TCR beta chain has ten or more counts. Its antigen remains unknown. The observed sequence ends 3 residues before the CDR3 terminus, with the missing tail filled in from the germline J gene. Other DNA sequences in this specimen translate into the identical CDR3. This entry comes from a study of T cell clonality in common variable immunodeficiency. Whole-study results and caveats: CVID subjects showed higher TCRbeta clonality than healthy controls. Compared with controls, CVID subjects had fewer shared TCRbeta clones.

V was cut by 3 bases and J by 9 bases, with 12 bases left in between. Germline V gene lookup returns CDR1 LNHDA and CDR2 SQIVND (reference sequence). The CDR3 runs 13 residues. Donors gave about 5 to 8 ml heparinized peripheral whole blood. Here immunoSEQ multiplex PCR was the method, and the copy in TCRdb shows in-frame clones only, minus some. Observed are approximately 50,000 clones, no singletons, with the top ten taking approximately 2.2%. Specimen: peripheral blood mononuclear cells. The sequence came from a person aged 18-70 years in good health. This chain joins TRBV19 and TRBJ2-1; tentative D call: TRBD1 (5 bases). The CDR3 reads CASSIATVGEQFF. The CDR3 bases that were read are TGTGCCAGTAGTATTGCGACAGTTGGTGAG.